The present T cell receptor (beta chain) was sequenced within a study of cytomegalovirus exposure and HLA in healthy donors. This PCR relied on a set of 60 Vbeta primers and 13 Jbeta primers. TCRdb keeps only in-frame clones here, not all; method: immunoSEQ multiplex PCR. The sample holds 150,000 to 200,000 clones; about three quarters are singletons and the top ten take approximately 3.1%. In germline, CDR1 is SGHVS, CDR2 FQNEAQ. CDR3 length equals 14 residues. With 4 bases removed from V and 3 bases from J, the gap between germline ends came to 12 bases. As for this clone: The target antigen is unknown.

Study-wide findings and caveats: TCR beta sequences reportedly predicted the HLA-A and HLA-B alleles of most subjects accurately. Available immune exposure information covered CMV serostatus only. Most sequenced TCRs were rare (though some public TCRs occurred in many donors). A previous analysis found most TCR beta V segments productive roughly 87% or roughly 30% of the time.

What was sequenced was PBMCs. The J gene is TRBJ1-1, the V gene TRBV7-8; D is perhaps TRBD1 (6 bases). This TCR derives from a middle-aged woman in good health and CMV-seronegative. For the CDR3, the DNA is TGTGCCAGCAGCTCGCAACAGGGCCACACTGAAGCTTTCTTT. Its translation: CASSSQQGHTEAFF.